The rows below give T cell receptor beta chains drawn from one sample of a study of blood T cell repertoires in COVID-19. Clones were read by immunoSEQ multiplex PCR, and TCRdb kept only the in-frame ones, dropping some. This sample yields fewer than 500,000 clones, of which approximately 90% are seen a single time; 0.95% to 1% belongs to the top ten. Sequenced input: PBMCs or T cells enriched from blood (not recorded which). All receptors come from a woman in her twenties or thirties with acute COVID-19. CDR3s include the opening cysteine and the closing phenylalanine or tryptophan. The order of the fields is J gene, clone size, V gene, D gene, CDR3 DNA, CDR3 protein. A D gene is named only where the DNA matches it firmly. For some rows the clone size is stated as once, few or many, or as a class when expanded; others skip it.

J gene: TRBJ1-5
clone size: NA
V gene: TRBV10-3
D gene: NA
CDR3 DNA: TGTGCCATCAGTGAGGTTCCTCCTACAGTTCAGCCCCAGCATTTT
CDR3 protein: CAISEVPPTVQPQHF

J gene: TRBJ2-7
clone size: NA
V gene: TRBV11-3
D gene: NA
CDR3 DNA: TGTGCCAGCAGCTTATTACCCAGGGCAGGGTGGTGGTTTGAGCAGTACTTC
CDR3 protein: CASSLLPRAGWWFEQYF

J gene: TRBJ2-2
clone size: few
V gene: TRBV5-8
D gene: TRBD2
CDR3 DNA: TGTGCCAGCAGTCGTCGGGGGGGCGCGAACACCGGGGAGCTGTTTTTT
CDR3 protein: CASSRRGGANTGELFF

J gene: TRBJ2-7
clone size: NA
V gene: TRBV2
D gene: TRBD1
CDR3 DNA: TGTGCCAGCAGGGTACCGACAGGGGGCTCCTACGAGCAGTACTTC
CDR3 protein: CASRVPTGGSYEQYF

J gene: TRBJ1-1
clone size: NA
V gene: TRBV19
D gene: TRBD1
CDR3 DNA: TGTGCCAGTAGACAGGGGGCCGGGAACACTGAAGCTTTCTTT
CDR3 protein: CASRQGAGNTEAFF

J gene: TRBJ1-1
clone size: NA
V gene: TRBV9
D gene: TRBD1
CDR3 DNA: TGTGCCAGCAGCGTAGGATTGGGACAGGCGAACACTGAAGCTTTCTTT
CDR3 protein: CASSVGLGQANTEAFF

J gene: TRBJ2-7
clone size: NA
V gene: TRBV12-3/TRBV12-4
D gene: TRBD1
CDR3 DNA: TGTGCCAGCATTAAAAACAGGGGGCACGAGCAGTACTTC
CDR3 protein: CASIKNRGHEQYF

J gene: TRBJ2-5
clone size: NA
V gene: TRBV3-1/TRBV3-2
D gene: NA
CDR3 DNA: TGTGCCAGCAGCCAAGGTACAGGGAAGTTCGAGACCCAGTACTTC
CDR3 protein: CASSQGTGKFETQYF

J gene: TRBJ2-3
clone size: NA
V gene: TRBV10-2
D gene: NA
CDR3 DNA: TGCGCCAGCAGTGGGTTTCCAGGTGCAGATACGCAGTATTTT
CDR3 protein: CASSGFPGADTQYF

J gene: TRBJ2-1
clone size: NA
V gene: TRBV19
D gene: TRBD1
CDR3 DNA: TGTGCCAGCCGGGACAGGGTTAACAATGAGCAGTTCTTC
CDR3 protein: CASRDRVNNEQFF